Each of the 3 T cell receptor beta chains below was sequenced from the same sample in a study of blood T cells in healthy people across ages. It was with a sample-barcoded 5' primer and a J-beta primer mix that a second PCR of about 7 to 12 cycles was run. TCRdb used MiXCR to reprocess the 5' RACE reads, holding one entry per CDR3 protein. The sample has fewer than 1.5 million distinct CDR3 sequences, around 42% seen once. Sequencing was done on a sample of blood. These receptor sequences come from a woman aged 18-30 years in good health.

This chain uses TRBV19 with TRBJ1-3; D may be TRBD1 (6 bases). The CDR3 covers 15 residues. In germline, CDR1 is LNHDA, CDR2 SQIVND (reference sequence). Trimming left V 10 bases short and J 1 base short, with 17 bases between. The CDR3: CATRAGANSGNTIYF. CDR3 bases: TGTGCCACCAGGGCGGGGGCGAATTCTGGAAACACCATATATTTT.

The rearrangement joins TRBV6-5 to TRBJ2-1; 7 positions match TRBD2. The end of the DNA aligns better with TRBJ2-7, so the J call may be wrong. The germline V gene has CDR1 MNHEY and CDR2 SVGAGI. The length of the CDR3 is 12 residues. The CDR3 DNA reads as TGTGCCAGCAGTTACGTAGCGGGTGAGCAGTACTTC. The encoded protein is CASSYVAGEQYF.

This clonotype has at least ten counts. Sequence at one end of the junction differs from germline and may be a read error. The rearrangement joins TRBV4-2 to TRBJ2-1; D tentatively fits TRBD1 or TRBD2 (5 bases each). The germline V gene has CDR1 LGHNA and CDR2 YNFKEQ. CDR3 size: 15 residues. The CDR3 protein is CASSQEGSSYNEQFF. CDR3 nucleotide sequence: TGCGCCAGCAGCCAAGAGGGGAGCTCCTACAATGAGCAGTTCTTC.